This entry lists 21 T cell receptor beta chains sequenced from one sample in a study of STAT5B mutations in CD4+ large granular lymphocyte leukemia. The data were produced by immunoSEQ multiplex PCR, yet TCRdb's version contains in-frame clones alone and is incomplete. The sample lists about 48,000 clones, roughly 70% occurring once. The sample was CD4+ T cells from blood buffy coats. These receptors came from a human donor in good health.

This clone was observed a single time. The rearrangement links TRBV10-3 to TRBJ2-5, with 10 bases aligning to TRBD2. The V segment lost 0 bases and the J segment 2 bases; nucleotides outside the gene matches: 3. Germline values: CDR1 ENHRY, CDR2 SYGVKD. The CDR3 spans 16 residues. CDR3 region: CAISESALAGQETQYF. CDR3 in DNA: TGTGCCATCAGTGAGTCGGCACTAGCGGGGCAAGAGACCCAGTACTTC.

The V and J genes are TRBV28 and TRBJ2-1, with D possibly being TRBD1 (7 bases). Trimming stripped 10 bases from V and 1 base from J, with 14 bases between. Looked up from germline, CDR1 is MDHEN and CDR2 is SYDVKM. The CDR3 contains 14 residues. The CDR3 DNA sequence: TGTGCCACCTGGAGGGGACAGTCCTACAATGAGCAGTTCTTC. As protein: CATWRGQSYNEQFF.

The V call is TRBV6-5, the J call TRBJ1-6; a possible D gene is TRBD1 (6 bases). V was cut by 0 bases and J by 13 bases, with 16 bases left in between. The CDR3 spans 15 residues. Germline assignment: CDR1 MNHEY and CDR2 SVGAGI. For the CDR3, the DNA is TGTGCCAGCAGTTACTCGAGGGCAGGGGCCGAGCCCCTCCACTTT. Residues: CASSYSRAGAEPLHF.

The DNA for the CDR3 is TGTGCCAGCAGCGTAGTCCCAGGACAGTCGAACACCGGGGAGCTGTTTTTT. Its translation: CASSVVPGQSNTGELFF. The chain employs TRBV9 and TRBJ2-2; D may be TRBD1 (6 bases). The CDR3 runs 17 residues. The germline CDR1 and CDR2 sequences are SGDLS and YYNGEE. V was pared by 0 bases and J by 0 bases, with 12 bases between. Full variable domain (remainder filled in from reference TRBV9 and TRBJ2-2): DSGVTQTPKHLITATGQRVTLRCSPRSGDLSVYWYQQSLDQGLQFLIQYYNGEERAKGNILERFSAQQFPDLHSELNLSSLELGDSALYFCASSVVPGQSNTGELFFGEGSRLTVL.

This clone appeared a few times. The V gene is TRBV5-1, the J gene TRBJ1-4; 7 nucleotides align to TRBD1. The V gene end was trimmed by 1 base and the J gene end by 0 bases; junction bases not matched to a gene: 3. There are 16 residues in the CDR3. Germline V CDR1 and CDR2: SGHRS, YFSETQ. The CDR3 coding sequence is TGCGCCAGCAGCTTGACAGGGGATGCAACTAATGAAAAACTGTTTTTT. This gives the protein CASSLTGDATNEKLFF.

CDR3 in amino acids: CASSEALWTGGVRRNQPQHF. The DNA of the CDR3 is TGTGCCAGCAGTGAAGCGCTTTGGACAGGGGGCGTGCGGCGCAATCAGCCCCAGCATTTT. V is TRBV2 and J is TRBJ1-5; the match to TRBD1 covers 11 bases. CDR1 SNHLY and CDR2 FYNNEI come from the germline V gene. The CDR3 extends over 20 amino acids. The J segment lost 2 bases and the V segment lost 0 bases, leaving 12 bases of the junction unmatched.

This clone has only a few counts. The chain employs TRBV19 and TRBJ1-2; the D gene is possibly TRBD1 (5 bases). V was pared by 8 bases and J by 7 bases, with 20 bases between. From germline, CDR1 is LNHDA and CDR2 SQIVND (reference sequence). The CDR3 covers 14 residues. The CDR3 protein is CASRGQWLRGGYTF. Here the CDR3 DNA reads TGTGCCAGTCGAGGCCAGTGGCTTAGGGGTGGCTACACCTTC.

A note on this clone: This sample also contains other DNA sequences that code for the same CDR3. This rearrangement joins TRBV28 to TRBJ1-3; D is possibly TRBD1 (5 bases). This CDR3 spans 14 amino acids. The germline gives CDR1 MDHEN, CDR2 SYDVKM. The V and J ends lost 5 bases and 0 bases respectively, with 8 bases between them. The CDR3 DNA reads TGTGCCAGCAGTAGTGGGACCTCTGGAAACACCATATATTTT. It translates to CASSSGTSGNTIYF.

To note about this clone: Other DNA sequences in this specimen translate into the identical CDR3. V is TRBV5-1 and J is TRBJ2-3; D perhaps matches TRBD1 (5 bases). Germline CDR1 is SGHRS and CDR2 is YFSETQ. V lost 4 bases and J 6 bases, leaving 9 bases between the germline ends. This CDR3 is built from 12 residues. CDR3 in amino acids: CASSLGADTQYF. CDR3 in DNA: TGCGCCAGCAGCCTAGGGGCTGATACGCAGTATTTT.

The chain couples TRBV7-2 to TRBJ2-7; D is ambiguous. Looked up from germline, CDR1 is SGHTA and CDR2 is FQGNSA. Trimming took off 2 bases at V and 2 bases at J, with 4 bases between the two ends. This CDR3 has 12 residues. The DNA for the CDR3 is TGTGCCAGCAGCTTAACTGCCTACGAGCAGTACTTC. Residues: CASSLTAYEQYF.

This clone appeared a single time. The rearrangement links TRBV19 to TRBJ2-1, with 13 bases aligning to TRBD2. V lost 2 bases and J lost 10; bases outside the gene matches: 17. The CDR3 loop spans 19 amino acids. The germline CDR1 and CDR2 sequences are LNHDA and SQIVND (reference sequence). The CDR3 DNA reads TGTGCCAGTAGTATACGTCAACTAGCGGGGGGGCTGAGGGGTAGGGAGCAGTTCTTC. This gives the protein CASSIRQLAGGLRGREQFF.

V gene TRBV5-1 combines with J gene TRBJ2-5; TRBD2 agrees at 11 bases. The CDR3 spans 16 residues. J gave up 5 bases and V 4 bases, and 10 bases lay outside the gene matches. Germline CDR1 SGHRS, CDR2 YFSETQ. This CDR3 is CASSGNSGGARETQYF. The CDR3, as DNA: TGCGCCAGCAGCGGAAATAGCGGGGGGGCCAGGGAGACCCAGTACTTC.

The chain recombines TRBV7-2 with TRBJ2-7; TRBD2 might be the D (5 bases). The V end lost 5 bases, the J end lost 0 bases, and 14 bases lay between the germline ends. Germline loops: CDR1 SGHTA, CDR2 FQGNSA. CDR3 length: 15 residues. The CDR3 loop reads CASSKRGIPSYEQYF. CDR3 bases: TGTGCCAGCAGCAAACGGGGAATTCCCTCCTACGAGCAGTACTTC.

This sequence joins TRBV6-5 and TRBJ1-1, with TRBD1 identical over 8 bases. The ends lost 5 bases at V and 2 bases at J; junction bases unmatched: 4. The CDR3 is 14 residues long. Per germline, CDR1 MNHEY and CDR2 SVGAGI. As DNA, the CDR3 is TGTGCCAGCAGTACCGGACAGGGAAACACTGAAGCTTTCTTT. Translation gives CASSTGQGNTEAFF.

V and J are TRBV30 and TRBJ2-5; D unclear. Germline CDR1 and CDR2: GTSNPN and SVGIG (reference sequence). CDR3 size: 12 residues. The V end was cut by 2 bases, the J end by 2 bases, with 6 bases between. For the CDR3, the DNA is TGTGCCTGGAGTCTGGGGCAAGAGACCCAGTACTTC. Translating gives CAWSLGQETQYF.

This clone came up a few times. V gene TRBV6-1 combines with J gene TRBJ2-2, with 9 nucleotides matching TRBD1. Germline V lookup: CDR1 MNHNS, CDR2 SASEGT. CDR3 length equals 16 residues. Trimming removed 3 bases from V and 5 bases from J; junction bases left unmatched: 7. The CDR3 sequence: CASSDRTGAVTGELFF. The CDR3 DNA is TGTGCCAGCAGTGACCGGACAGGGGCAGTGACCGGGGAGCTGTTTTTT.

The V call is TRBV28, the J call TRBJ2-1; maybe TRBD1 (6 bases). The CDR3 covers 16 residues. Germline values: CDR1 MDHEN, CDR2 SYDVKM. With 6 bases removed from V and 0 bases from J, the gap between germline ends came to 15 bases. The CDR3 coding sequence is TGTGCCAGCAGAGTGGGGGCAGCACCCTCCTACAATGAGCAGTTCTTC. This codes for CASRVGAAPSYNEQFF. The variable domain in full, with the rest retrieved from reference TRBV28 and TRBJ2-1, is DVKVTQSSRYLVKRTGEKVFLECVQDMDHENMFWYRQDPGLGLRLIYFSYDVKMKEKGDIPEGYSVSREKKERFSLILESASTNQTSMYLCASRVGAAPSYNEQFFGPGTRLTVL.

V usage is TRBV7-9 and J usage is TRBJ2-3; TRBD2 aligns across 9 bases. This CDR3 has 15 residues. After removal of 7 bases from V and 4 bases from J, the junction contained 9 bases not matched to a gene. Germline lookup yields CDR1 SEHNR and CDR2 FQNEAQ (reference sequence). The CDR3 loop is CASMISGGFADTQYF. The DNA for the CDR3 is TGTGCCAGCATGATTAGCGGGGGATTCGCAGATACGCAGTATTTT.

V usage is TRBV7-6 and J usage is TRBJ1-6; the match to TRBD1 covers 10 bases. This CDR3 comprises 15 residues. J was trimmed by 10 bases and V by 1 base; bases with no gene match: 4. Looked up from germline, CDR1 is SGHVS and CDR2 is FNYEAQ. The CDR3 sequence is CASSLVGQGGSPLHF. CDR3 sequence (DNA): TGTGCCAGCAGCTTAGTAGGACAGGGGGGATCACCCCTCCACTTT.

V usage is TRBV7-2 and J usage is TRBJ2-7; 8 bases match TRBD1. Trimming cost V 5 bases and J 4 bases; bases outside gene matches: 7. The CDR3 totals 14 residues. The V gene's germline CDR1 is SGHTA and CDR2 FQGNSA. In DNA, the CDR3 is TGTGCCAGCAGCCCCCAGGGGGCGGGATACGAGCAGTACTTC. Translated, it gives CASSPQGAGYEQYF.

The genes are TRBV19 and TRBJ2-3, with TRBD2 matching 9 bases. The CDR3 length is 13 residues. The germline gives CDR1 LNHDA, CDR2 SQIVND (reference sequence). The junction had 7 bases not matched to a gene; V was cut back by 10 bases and J by 5 bases. CDR3: CATSTSGVDTQYF. In DNA, the CDR3 is TGTGCCACCTCGACTAGCGGAGTAGATACGCAGTATTTT.